This entry lists 22 T cell receptor beta chains sequenced from one sample in a study of blood T cell repertoires in COVID-19. The table came from immunoSEQ multiplex PCR; TCRdb's copy has only in-frame clones and leaves some out. The table lists 490,000 or so clones, roughly nine tenths of them singletons. Material for sequencing was PBMCs or T cells enriched from blood (not recorded which). The receptor source for this set is a woman aged 55-75 years who had recovered from COVID-19.

The V call is TRBV18, the J call TRBJ2-2; maybe TRBD1 (5 bases). Germline CDR1 KGHSH, CDR2 LQKENI. The CDR3 is 16 residues long. The ends were cut back, 4 bases at V and 0 bases at J, with 12 bases in the middle. In DNA, the CDR3 is TGTGCCAGCTCACTCAAGACAGCTTCGAACACCGGGGAGCTGTTTTTT. Its protein is CASSLKTASNTGELFF.

The V and J genes are TRBV11-2 and TRBJ1-4; 7 positions match TRBD1. V lost 4 bases, J lost 3 bases, and 5 bases stayed unmatched. CDR1 is SGHAT and CDR2 is FQNNGV in the germline V gene. This CDR3 is 15 amino acids long. The CDR3 coding sequence is TGTGCCAGCAGCTACACCGGGACAGCTAATGAAAAACTGTTTTTT. Amino acids: CASSYTGTANEKLFF.

V usage is TRBV4-2 and J usage is TRBJ1-2, with 9 nucleotides matching TRBD1. This CDR3 has 15 residues. The V gene's germline CDR1 is LGHNA and CDR2 YNFKEQ. After removal of 1 base from V and 6 bases from J, the junction contained 6 bases not matched to a gene. The CDR3 loop is CASSQGDRVENGYTF. In DNA, the CDR3 is TGTGCCAGCAGCCAAGGGGACAGGGTGGAGAATGGCTACACCTTC.

This clone was detected only once. This specimen includes other DNA sequences encoding the same CDR3. This sequence joins TRBV2 and TRBJ1-3; 9 bases are a match to TRBD1. The CDR3 extends over 15 amino acids. V shed 6 bases, J shed 3 bases, and the junction held 6 bases outside the gene matches. The germline V gene encodes CDR1 SNHLY and CDR2 FYNNEI. As DNA, the CDR3 is TGTGCCAGCAGCAGGGGACAGGGAGGTGGAAACACCATATATTTT. It specifies CASSRGQGGGNTIYF. The full variable domain, its missing parts supplied by reference TRBV2 and TRBJ1-3, is EPEVTQTPSHQVTQMGQEVILRCVPISNHLYFYWYRQILGQKVEFLVSFYNNEISEKSEIFDDQFSVERPDGSNFTLKIRSTKLEDSAMYFCASSRGQGGGNTIYFGEGSWLTVV.

CDR3 sequence (DNA): TGTGCCAACTCAGGGGTCTCCTATAATTCACCCCTCCACTTT. It specifies CANSGVSYNSPLHF. V is TRBV25-1 and J is TRBJ1-6; a possible D gene is TRBD1 (6 bases). The germline V gene has CDR1 MGHDK and CDR2 SYGVNS. The CDR3 contains 14 residues. The germline V and J ends were trimmed by 10 bases and 0 bases, with 10 bases remaining between them.

This clone was counted only a few times. This chain uses TRBV6-5 with TRBJ2-1; 11 bases align to TRBD2. The CDR3 consists of 15 residues. Germline CDR1 reads MNHEY; CDR2 reads SVGAGI. The J segment lost 7 bases and the V segment lost 5 bases, leaving 7 bases of the junction unmatched. The CDR3 loop reads CASSRSGGAPNEQFF. The CDR3 nucleotides read TGTGCCAGCAGTCGTAGCGGGGGGGCCCCAAATGAGCAGTTCTTC.

This clone appeared a single time. The chain joins TRBV7-9 to TRBJ1-6, with 9 bases lining up with TRBD1. The V segment lost 5 bases and the J segment 16 bases; nucleotides outside the gene matches: 12. The CDR3 runs 14 residues. From germline, CDR1 is SEHNR and CDR2 FQNEAQ (reference sequence). In nucleotides, the CDR3 is TGTGCCAGCAGCCTACAGGGGGCGCAGGGAAGTCTCCACTTT. Translated, it gives CASSLQGAQGSLHF.

This rearrangement joins TRBV3-1 (or the pseudogene TRBV3-2) to TRBJ1-6, with D hard to call. V was trimmed by 2 bases and J by 7 bases, leaving 12 bases between them. Germline CDR1 LGHDT, CDR2 YNNKEL (reference sequence). The CDR3 is 15 amino acids. The CDR3 DNA reads TGTGCCAGCAGCCAAAACGAAATCCGGAATTCACCCCTCCACTTT. Translated: CASSQNEIRNSPLHF.

The chain recombines TRBV10-2 with TRBJ2-7; D is uncertain. The V end was cut by 2 bases, the J end by 4 bases, with 12 bases between. The CDR3 consists of 14 residues. Germline values: CDR1 WSHSY, CDR2 SAAADI. The CDR3 sequence is CASSEIFGVYEQYV. The CDR3 nucleotides are TGCGCCAGCAGTGAGATCTTCGGAGTGTACGAGCAGTACGTC.

This rearrangement joins TRBV13 to TRBJ2-7, with 9 bases that match TRBD1. Germline V gene lookup returns CDR1 PRHDT and CDR2 FYEKMQ (reference sequence). V trimming: 4 bases; J trimming: 4 bases; junction bases outside the gene matches: 8. This CDR3 is 15 amino acids long. The CDR3 reads CASSSTGQGPYEQYV. CDR3 DNA: TGTGCCAGCAGCTCGACGGGACAGGGTCCTTACGAGCAGTACGTC.

The CDR3 reads CASSGGTYEQYF. In DNA, the CDR3 is TGCGCCAGTTCAGGGGGGACCTACGAGCAGTACTTC. The J gene is TRBJ2-7, the V gene TRBV5-1; D is possibly TRBD1 (7 bases). The CDR3 length is 12 residues. The germline V and J ends were trimmed by 8 bases and 2 bases, with 11 bases remaining between them. CDR1 is SGHRS and CDR2 is YFSETQ in the germline V gene.

On this clone: The same CDR3 arises from other DNA sequences in this sample as well. The V gene is TRBV7-9, the J gene TRBJ2-3; TRBD2 matches at 10 bases. V lost 6 bases to trimming and J lost 6 bases; unmatched junction nucleotides: 6. The CDR3 sequence is 14 residues long. Germline V gives CDR1 SEHNR, CDR2 FQNEAQ (reference sequence). The CDR3 is CASSPSGGGDTQYF. The CDR3 nucleotides read TGTGCCAGCAGTCCTAGCGGGGGAGGGGATACGCAGTATTTT.

The chain carries TRBV11-2 and TRBJ1-1; 7 bases align to TRBD1. V shed 5 bases and J 3 bases; nucleotides not matched to a gene: 6. The CDR3 extends over 14 amino acids. Germline loops: CDR1 SGHAT, CDR2 FQNNGV. The CDR3 nucleotides are TGTGCCAGCAGCCGTACAGGGGACCACACTGAAGCTTTCTTT. It is translated as CASSRTGDHTEAFF.

V usage is TRBV5-8 and J usage is TRBJ1-2; 9 nucleotides agree with TRBD1. In germline, CDR1 is SGHTS, CDR2 YDEGEE. The CDR3 totals 15 residues. V lost 3 bases, J lost 3 bases, and 6 bases stayed unmatched. Here the CDR3 reads CASSSIRDRDYGYTF. In DNA form, the CDR3 reads TGTGCCAGCAGCTCAATCCGGGACAGGGACTATGGCTACACCTTC. The full variable domain, completed using reference TRBV5-8 and TRBJ1-2, is EAGVTQSPTHLIKTRGQQATLRCSPISGHTSVYWYQQALGLGLQFLLWYDEGEERNRGNFPPRFSGRQFPNYSSELNVNALELEDSALYLCASSSIRDRDYGYTFGSGTRLTVV.

This chain links TRBV10-1 with TRBJ2-3, with D unresolved. Germline CDR1 reads WNHNN; CDR2 reads SYGVQD (reference sequence). Trimming cost V 4 bases and J 2 bases, with 7 bases left between them. The CDR3 sequence is 13 residues long. Written as DNA, the CDR3 is TGCGCCAGCAGTGCGACTCCCACAGATACGCAGTATTTT. It is translated as CASSATPTDTQYF.

This clone was detected once. CDR3 coding DNA: TGTGCCAGCAGCCTCGGCCGCGGAGCAAACACTGAAGCTTTCTTT. Protein: CASSLGRGANTEAFF. V and J are TRBV5-6 and TRBJ1-1; D gene uncertain. There are 15 residues in the CDR3. Trimming took off 4 bases at V and 2 bases at J, with 15 bases between the two ends. Germline-derived CDR1 and CDR2 are SGHDT and YYEEEE.

V and J are TRBV27 and TRBJ1-5; weak D call: TRBD1 (5 bases). The V end lost 4 bases, the J end lost 0 bases, and 13 bases lay between the germline ends. This CDR3 spans 16 amino acids. CDR1 and CDR2 from the germline V gene are MNHEY and SMNVEV (reference sequence). The CDR3 DNA is TGTGCCAGCAGTTCCGGAACAGGACATAGCAATCAGCCCCAGCATTTT. The encoded protein is CASSSGTGHSNQPQHF.

The J gene is TRBJ2-3, the V gene TRBV11-2, with TRBD2 identical over 7 bases. The CDR3 extends over 14 amino acids. Germline trimming cut 5 bases from V and 4 bases from J; bases unmatched to any gene: 6. From germline, CDR1 is SGHAT and CDR2 FQNNGV. In DNA form, the CDR3 reads TGTGCCAGCAGCCCCCGACTAGCAGCAGATACGCAGTATTTT. Its translation: CASSPRLAADTQYF.

In regard to this clone: Different DNA sequences within this sample yield the same CDR3. The V and J genes are TRBV5-1 and TRBJ2-7; D remains unclear. The V end was cut by 0 bases, the J end by 0 bases, with 7 bases between. This CDR3 is 14 amino acids long. Germline CDR1 reads SGHRS; CDR2 reads YFSETQ. The CDR3 coding sequence is TGCGCCAGCAGCTTGGGCTCCAGCTCCTACGAGCAGTACTTC. Its protein is CASSLGSSSYEQYF.

The chain couples TRBV27 to TRBJ2-7, with D perhaps TRBD2 (6 bases). From germline, CDR1 is MNHEY and CDR2 SMNVEV (reference sequence). Trimming removed 4 bases at V and 6 bases at J, with 7 bases between. The CDR3 has 11 residues. The CDR3 DNA is TGTGCCAGCAGTTCCGGGAGCGAGCAGTACGTC. Protein product: CASSSGSEQYV.

The rearrangement uses TRBV6-5 and TRBJ1-6; D gene uncertain. This CDR3 spans 13 amino acids. Trimming shortened V by 4 bases and J by 10 bases, and 11 bases separated the two germline ends. CDR1 is MNHEY and CDR2 is SVGAGI in the germline V gene. CDR3 region: CASSSEARSPLHF. CDR3 DNA: TGTGCCAGCAGTTCTGAGGCACGGTCACCCCTCCACTTT.

The gene calls are TRBV13 and TRBJ2-7, with TRBD1 matching over 9 bases. Losses at the gene ends were 6 bases for V and 2 bases for J; bases not matched to a gene: 14. Germline V gives CDR1 PRHDT, CDR2 FYEKMQ (reference sequence). This CDR3 is built from 17 residues. CDR3 region: CASSCSSDRGLTYEQYV. In DNA, the CDR3 is TGTGCCAGCAGTTGTTCCTCGGACAGGGGCCTTACCTACGAGCAGTACGTC.